These 29 T cell receptor beta chains were sequenced from one sample in a study of chemoradiotherapy in HPV16-positive cancers (dated by TCRdb to 2021 to 2024). The method behind the library was the immunoSEQ multiplex PCR assay. In its TCRdb copy, this immuneACCESS table keeps in-frame sequences only and misses some clones. Where compared with another copy, unresolved V genes explain less than half of these, and the others have no known cause. In all, the sample holds roughly 23,000 clones, and more than 90% of those were seen once. The ten most abundant clones make up roughly 17% of the sample. The source was blood, collected from a patient who underwent chemoradiotherapy. These receptors all come from a human donor with HPV-associated anogenital cancer.

This rearrangement joins TRBV19 to TRBJ1-1, with a tentative D call TRBD1 (6 bases). The CDR3 extends over 14 amino acids. Germline loops: CDR1 LNHDA, CDR2 SQIVND (reference sequence). The V end lost 7 bases, the J end lost 2 bases, and 14 bases lay between the germline ends. In DNA, the CDR3 is TGTGCCAGTAACCAGGGGTCGGTTAACACTGAAGCTTTCTTT. Translation: CASNQGSVNTEAFF.

The J gene is TRBJ2-3, the V gene TRBV5-1; TRBD2 matches at 11 bases. V trimming: 1 base; J trimming: 5 bases; junction bases outside the gene matches: 6. Germline assignment: CDR1 SGHRS and CDR2 YFSETQ. CDR3 size: 16 residues. The CDR3 region is CASSLYSGGAVDTQYF. The CDR3 DNA is TGCGCCAGCAGCTTGTATAGCGGGGGGGCTGTAGATACGCAGTATTTT.

V usage is TRBV5-1 and J usage is TRBJ2-3; 7 nucleotides align to TRBD1. This CDR3 has 16 amino acids. Germline V gene data show CDR1 as SGHRS and CDR2 as YFSETQ. V dropped 4 bases and J dropped 1; count of bases not matched to a gene: 9. Written as DNA, the CDR3 is TGCGCCAGCAGCCAACAGGGACAGCTTGGCACAGATACGCAGTATTTT. It encodes CASSQQGQLGTDTQYF.

V usage is TRBV4-1 and J usage is TRBJ2-5, with unresolved D. The CDR3 consists of 13 residues. Per the germline V gene, CDR1 is MGHRA and CDR2 is YSYEKL. Trimming pared 1 base from V and 3 bases from J, leaving 6 bases between. CDR3 region: CASSQGTEETQYF. CDR3 nucleotides: TGCGCCAGCAGCCAAGGGACCGAAGAGACCCAGTACTTC.

The CDR3 protein is CASSLTTIYF. CDR3 sequence (DNA): TGTGCCAGCAGCTTAACCACCATATATTTT. The V call is TRBV7-2, the J call TRBJ1-3; no clear D. Germline lookup yields CDR1 SGHTA and CDR2 FQGNSA. This CDR3 is built from 10 residues. Trimming cost V 2 bases and J 9 bases, with 2 bases left between them.

The chain has TRBV6-5 and TRBJ2-3; D call uncertain. CDR1 is MNHEY, CDR2 SVGAGI, per germline. This CDR3 has 14 amino acids. Between the trimmed V and J ends, which lost 0 bases and 6 bases, there was a span of 10 bases. CDR3 sequence: CASSYSRSVDTQYF. As DNA, the CDR3 is TGTGCCAGCAGTTACTCGAGGTCTGTTGATACGCAGTATTTT.

The gene calls are TRBV6-5 and TRBJ1-5; D remains ambiguous. Trimming cost V 1 base and J 1 base, with 5 bases left between them. This CDR3 has 14 amino acids. Germline CDR1 MNHEY, CDR2 SVGAGI. The DNA of the CDR3 is TGTGCCAGCAGTTACTTAGGGAGCAATCAGCCCCAGCATTTT. Its translation is CASSYLGSNQPQHF.

In this sample, this clone turned up a few times. The J gene is TRBJ2-7, the V gene TRBV28; 9 nucleotides agree with TRBD2. Trimming at V came to 7 bases and at J to 0 bases, leaving 7 bases not matched to a gene. The CDR3 sequence is 15 residues long. Germline values: CDR1 MDHEN, CDR2 SYDVKM. CDR3: CASNGGSGGSYEQYF. The CDR3 DNA reads TGTGCCAGCAACGGGGGTAGCGGGGGCTCCTACGAGCAGTACTTC. Full variable domain (rest looked up from reference TRBV28 and TRBJ2-7): DVKVTQSSRYLVKRTGEKVFLECVQDMDHENMFWYRQDPGLGLRLIYFSYDVKMKEKGDIPEGYSVSREKKERFSLILESASTNQTSMYLCASNGGSGGSYEQYFGPGTRLTVT.

This clone was counted a single time. The chain uses TRBV15 and TRBJ2-1; D may be TRBD2 (6 bases). Germline CDR1 and CDR2: LNHNV and YYDKDF (reference sequence). This CDR3 is built from 11 residues. The V end lost 0 bases, the J end lost 13 bases, and 7 bases lay between the germline ends. This chain's CDR3 is CATSRDGTQFF. CDR3 coding DNA: TGTGCCACCAGCAGAGACGGGACTCAGTTCTTC.

The genes are TRBV4-3 and TRBJ2-1; 8 bases map to TRBD2. Germline CDR1 is LGHNA and CDR2 is YSLEER. After removal of 2 bases from V and 8 bases from J, the junction contained 8 bases not matched to a gene. The CDR3 spans 15 residues. The CDR3 protein is CASSQKRSGSDEQFF. Here the CDR3 DNA reads TGCGCCAGCAGCCAAAAAAGAAGCGGGAGTGATGAGCAGTTCTTC.

The chain uses TRBV19 and TRBJ1-5, with D uncertain. The CDR3 is made up of 13 amino acids. V lost 7 bases, J lost 6 bases, and 13 bases lay in between. The germline V gene has CDR1 LNHDA and CDR2 SQIVND (reference sequence). The CDR3 nucleotides read TGTGCCAGTAACCGACTAAATAGTCAGCCCCAGCATTTT. Amino acids: CASNRLNSQPQHF.

The chain couples TRBV5-1 to TRBJ1-3; 7 nucleotides line up with TRBD1. The CDR3 runs to 16 residues. From germline, CDR1 is SGHRS and CDR2 YFSETQ. With 4 bases clipped from V and 1 base from J, the junction kept 8 bases outside the gene matches. The DNA of the CDR3 is TGCGCCAGCAGCGCAAGCCTGGGACAGTCTGGAAACACCATATATTTT. This sequence encodes CASSASLGQSGNTIYF.

This clone was picked up one time. This chain joins TRBV7-3 and TRBJ2-3; the D gene is possibly TRBD2 (5 bases). This CDR3 is 15 amino acids long. In germline, CDR1 is SGHTA, CDR2 FQGTGA. Trimming took 3 bases from V and 0 from J, leaving 10 bases between them. The CDR3 nucleotides are TGTGCCAGCAGCTTTGTCAGGACTAGCACAGATACGCAGTATTTT. The encoded protein is CASSFVRTSTDTQYF.

The gene calls are TRBV7-9 and TRBJ2-7, with TRBD1 as a possible D gene (6 bases). V gave up 5 bases and J gave up 2 bases, with 13 bases separating them. The CDR3 runs to 14 residues. Germline CDR1 is SEHNR and CDR2 is FQNEAQ (reference sequence). The CDR3 protein is CASSERDTPYEQYF. CDR3 bases: TGTGCCAGCAGCGAACGGGACACACCCTACGAGCAGTACTTC.

This chain joins TRBV7-2 and TRBJ1-1, with D tentatively TRBD1 (5 bases). V was pared by 5 bases and J by 7 bases, with 14 bases between. This CDR3 contains 13 residues. Germline V gives CDR1 SGHTA, CDR2 FQGNSA. The CDR3 reads CASSPMGVGEAFF. The CDR3, as DNA: TGTGCCAGCAGCCCTATGGGGGTAGGTGAAGCTTTCTTT.

V usage is TRBV27 and J usage is TRBJ2-1, with no clear D. The germline V gene has CDR1 MNHEY and CDR2 SMNVEV (reference sequence). V shed 0 bases and J shed 7 bases, with 13 bases lying between them. The CDR3 is 15 amino acids. The CDR3 bases are TGTGCCAGCAGTTTATCTCGGCCATCGGATAATGAGCAGTTCTTC. Protein: CASSLSRPSDNEQFF.

The chain combines TRBV18 with TRBJ1-2; the D is unclear. CDR3 length: 13 residues. The germline V gene encodes CDR1 KGHSH and CDR2 LQKENI. V lost 6 bases and J 5 bases, leaving 13 bases between the germline ends. The CDR3 here is CASSQEGSYGYTF. In nucleotides, the CDR3 is TGTGCCAGCTCGCAAGAGGGTAGTTATGGCTACACCTTC.

V and J are TRBV7-3 and TRBJ2-5; 7 bases are a match to TRBD2. V shed 5 bases, J shed 4 bases, and the junction held 13 bases outside the gene matches. CDR3 length equals 16 residues. Per germline, CDR1 SGHTA and CDR2 FQGTGA. The CDR3 DNA sequence: TGTGCCAGCAGCCCAACCGCCGGGGGAGGGTTAGAGACCCAGTACTTC. This gives the protein CASSPTAGGGLETQYF.

This clone has just one count. This chain connects TRBV4-3 to TRBJ1-4, with 10 positions matching TRBD1. The germline V gene has CDR1 LGHNA and CDR2 YSLEER. This CDR3 comprises 14 residues. V was pared by 2 bases and J by 8 bases, with 2 bases of the junction left unmatched. The CDR3 spells CASSQSGQGEKLFF. CDR3 DNA sequence: TGCGCCAGCAGCCAATCGGGACAGGGGGAAAAACTGTTTTTT.

The V call is TRBV19, the J call TRBJ1-1; D gene unclear. The germline V gene encodes CDR1 LNHDA and CDR2 SQIVND (reference sequence). The CDR3 covers 15 residues. The V and J ends lost 1 base and 1 base respectively, with 10 bases between them. The CDR3 DNA reads TGTGCCAGTAGTATAGTCTCTTTTGGGAACACTGAAGCTTTCTTT. Residues: CASSIVSFGNTEAFF.

The V and J genes are TRBV7-9 and TRBJ2-6, with 10 bases fitting TRBD1. Germline loops: CDR1 SEHNR, CDR2 FQNEAQ (reference sequence). This CDR3 region has 17 residues. V trimming: 6 bases; J trimming: 4 bases; junction bases outside the gene matches: 9. The CDR3 sequence is CASRARQGASGANVLTF. The CDR3 bases are TGTGCCAGCAGGGCGAGACAGGGGGCGTCGGGGGCCAACGTCCTGACTTTC. The entire variable domain, with the rest obtained from reference TRBV7-9 and TRBJ2-6, is as follows: DTGVSQNPRHKITKRGQNVTFRCDPISEHNRLYWYRQTLGQGPEFLTYFQNEAQLEKSRLLSDRFSAERPKGSFSTLEIQRTEQGDSAMYLCASRARQGASGANVLTFGAGSRLTVL.

This clone occurred once. This rearrangement joins TRBV10-3 to TRBJ1-5; D gene uncertain. Per the germline V gene, CDR1 is ENHRY and CDR2 is SYGVKD. The CDR3 has 14 residues. V dropped 3 bases and J dropped 0 bases, with 6 bases sitting between them. This CDR3 reads CAISEDYSNQPQHF. DNA of the CDR3: TGTGCCATCAGTGAAGATTATAGCAATCAGCCCCAGCATTTT.

This sequence joins TRBV6-5 and TRBJ1-1; tentative D call: TRBD1 (5 bases). V was cut by 6 bases and J by 4 bases, with 18 bases left in between. Per the germline V gene, CDR1 is MNHEY and CDR2 is SVGAGI. CDR3 size: 15 residues. The CDR3 here is CASRNTGPWGTEAFF. In DNA, the CDR3 is TGTGCCAGCAGGAACACAGGTCCCTGGGGCACTGAAGCTTTCTTT.

The chain has TRBV6-5 and TRBJ2-7; perhaps TRBD1 as D (5 bases). Trimming cost V 6 bases and J 1 base, with 10 bases left between them. The CDR3 length is 13 residues. Germline lookup yields CDR1 MNHEY and CDR2 SVGAGI. CDR3 sequence: CASRTDSSYEQYF. As DNA, the CDR3 is TGTGCCAGCAGGACAGACAGTTCCTACGAGCAGTACTTC.

The gene calls are TRBV15 and TRBJ1-5; TRBD1 might be the D (5 bases). CDR1 and CDR2 (germline): LNHNV, YYDKDF (reference sequence). Deletions cut 1 base from V and 4 bases from J, with 8 bases between. This CDR3 has 14 residues. CDR3 loop: CATSRGQPNQPQHF. The CDR3 DNA reads TGTGCCACCAGCAGAGGACAGCCGAATCAGCCCCAGCATTTT.

J is TRBJ1-2 and V is TRBV5-4; D ambiguous. CDR3 size: 16 residues. CDR1 is SGHNT and CDR2 is YYREEE in the germline V gene (reference sequence). V was clipped by 2 bases and J by 0 bases, with 14 bases between them. The CDR3 loop is CASSFIVGRANYGYTF. CDR3 DNA sequence: TGTGCCAGCAGCTTTATAGTCGGTCGAGCTAACTATGGCTACACCTTC.

This chain connects TRBV11-3 to TRBJ2-3, with D perhaps assigned TRBD1 or TRBD2 (5 bases each). The V end was cut by 3 bases, the J end by 2 bases, with 9 bases between. CDR3 length equals 14 residues. Germline CDR1 and CDR2: SGHNT and YENEEA. For the CDR3, the DNA is TGTGCCAGCAGCTTGGGACCGAACACAGATACGCAGTATTTT. It translates to CASSLGPNTDTQYF.

The CDR3 bases are TGTGCCAGCAGCTCTCTAGGGACAGGGCGTAGTACAGATACGCAGTATTTT. Translation gives CASSSLGTGRSTDTQYF. This chain joins TRBV5-5 and TRBJ2-3; 9 nucleotides align to TRBD1. V lost 3 bases to trimming and J lost 3 bases; unmatched junction nucleotides: 11. This CDR3 contains 17 residues. The germline V gene encodes CDR1 SGHKS and CDR2 YYEKEE (reference sequence).

V gene TRBV9 combines with J gene TRBJ2-3; 11 bases align to TRBD2. The J segment lost 0 bases and the V segment lost 2 bases, leaving 5 bases of the junction unmatched. Germline lookup yields CDR1 SGDLS and CDR2 YYNGEE. The CDR3 covers 17 residues. Here the CDR3 reads CASSVPTSGASTDTQYF. For the CDR3, the DNA is TGTGCCAGCAGCGTGCCGACTAGCGGGGCTAGCACAGATACGCAGTATTTT.